The present T cell receptor beta chain was sequenced within a study of shared clonotypes between healthy human individuals. The method was immunoSEQ multiplex PCR; TCRdb's version includes in-frame clones alone and lacks a portion of them. The table lists hundreds of thousands of clones, around 96% of them singletons. Terminally differentiated effector memory CD45RA+ cells were excluded from the naive CD8 cells, which were CD45RO-negative and positively selected for CCR7. Source material: naive CD8+ T cells sorted from blood. This clonotype was obtained from a woman aged 25 to 39 in good health.

The CDR3 sequence: CATGQTGSTEAFF. CDR3 DNA sequence: TGTGCCACCGGTCAGACAGGGTCCACTGAAGCTTTCTTT. The chain carries TRBV15 and TRBJ1-1; 7 bases fit TRBD1. The CDR3 length is 13 residues. Trimming removed 8 bases from V and 4 bases from J; junction bases left unmatched: 7. Germline V gene sequence: CDR1 LNHNV, CDR2 YYDKDF (reference sequence).